This T cell receptor beta chain was found in a study of CD4 T cells in relation to SARS-CoV-2 and coronaviruses. Some clones are missing from TCRdb's copy, which holds only in-frame ones; the method was immunoSEQ multiplex PCR. The sample has 18,000 or so clones, roughly 77% seen once. About this clone: What it binds is not known.

Germline CDR1 reads SGHDT; CDR2 reads YYEEEE. The V and J ends lost 3 bases and 4 bases respectively, with 7 bases between them. The CDR3 covers 12 residues. CD4+ T cells from unexposed donors were obtained before the COVID-19 pandemic (2011-2018). The cells were cultured for approximately ten days before CD4+ T cells were isolated. The TCR originated in a human donor in good health. Sample: CD4+ T cells from PBMCs, cultured in vitro. The J gene is TRBJ1-2, the V gene TRBV5-6, with D perhaps TRBD1 (5 bases). CDR3 DNA: TGTGCCAGCAGCTCGGGGCCCTATGGCTACACCTTC. Translation: CASSSGPYGYTF.